Below, 16 T cell receptor beta chains from the same sample are listed, as sequenced in a study of T cell clonality in common variable immunodeficiency. Sequencing was performed with immunoSEQ multiplex PCR; in TCRdb, only in-frame clones are kept and a portion is missing. The repertoire shows some 60,000 clones, none seen only once; the top ten take over 1.5%. Sequencing was performed on peripheral blood mononuclear cells. These receptors all stem from a person aged 18 to 75 in good health.

Many counts were recorded for this clone. The read falls 3 residues short of the CDR3 end, and the missing part is taken from the germline J gene. This chain links TRBV18 with TRBJ1-4; the D gene is possibly TRBD1 (6 bases). This CDR3 has 12 residues. The germline CDR1 and CDR2 sequences are KGHSH and LQKENI. Trimming took off 6 bases at V and 7 bases at J, with 9 bases between the two ends. Incomplete CDR3 DNA: TGTGCCAGCTCGGGGGGGCCTGAAAAA. The encoded protein is CASSGGPEK. The full CDR3 protein reads CASSGGPEKLFF.

This clone was seen ten or more times. The missing CDR3 end, 3 residues past where the read stops, is filled in from the germline J gene. This chain connects TRBV20-1 to TRBJ2-7; 7 nucleotides agree with TRBD2. From germline, CDR1 is DFQATT and CDR2 SNEGSKA (reference sequence). The CDR3 loop spans 14 amino acids. Trimming at V came to 0 bases and at J to 5 bases, leaving 7 bases not matched to a gene. CDR3 bases read: TGCAGTGCTAGAGATAGGCGCGGGAGTCACGAG. Encoded protein: CSARDRRGSHE. The entire CDR3 protein is CSARDRRGSHEQYF.

This clone was seen many times. The read terminates 3 residues before the CDR3 end, so the remaining end is supplied by the germline J gene. V usage is TRBV20-1 and J usage is TRBJ2-2; weak D call: TRBD2 (5 bases). The length of the CDR3 is 13 residues. Trimming removed 3 bases at V and 5 bases at J, with 10 bases between. Germline CDR1 DFQATT, CDR2 SNEGSKA (reference sequence). The covered CDR3 bases are TGCAGTGCTAGTTACCCGGGGACCGGGGAG. Protein: CSASYPGTGE. The complete CDR3 reads CSASYPGTGELFF.

This clone was seen ten or more times. The read terminates 3 residues ahead of where the CDR3 ends, so the germline J gene completes it. The chain links TRBV19 to TRBJ1-5; no reliable D call. Germline loops: CDR1 LNHDA, CDR2 SQIVND (reference sequence). The CDR3 totals 13 residues. V was trimmed by 10 bases and J by 4 bases, leaving 14 bases between them. CDR3 region: CATGQTKNQPQHF. The sequenced part of the CDR3 DNA is TGTGCCACCGGGCAGACTAAAAATCAGCCC.

As regards this clone: The CDR3 end falls 3 residues outside the read, so it is completed with the germline J gene. The V gene is TRBV10-2, the J gene TRBJ2-7; 10 positions agree with TRBD2. Germline V gives CDR1 WSHSY, CDR2 SAAADI. The CDR3 is 15 residues long. V trimming: 6 bases; J trimming: 5 bases; junction bases outside the gene matches: 10. The sequenced part of the CDR3 DNA is TGCGCCAGCAGCCGAACAGCGGGAGGGTGGGACGAG. Encoded protein: CASSRTAGGWDE. The whole CDR3 protein reads CASSRTAGGWDEQYF.

This clone was counted at least ten times. The CDR3 end lies 3 residues beyond the end of the read and is filled in from the germline J gene. This chain uses TRBV14 with TRBJ1-5; the match to TRBD1 covers 8 bases. Per the germline V gene, CDR1 is SGHDN and CDR2 is FVKESK. This CDR3 contains 14 residues. Losses at the gene ends were 1 base for V and 4 bases for J; bases not matched to a gene: 0. The CDR3 DNA, read in part, is TGTGCCAGCAGCCAAGGGACAGGGAATCAGCCC. Residues: CASSQGTGNQP. In full, the CDR3 reads CASSQGTGNQPQHF.

This clone appeared many times. The CDR3 goes on 3 residues after the read ends, and that part is filled in from the germline J gene. This sequence joins TRBV18 and TRBJ2-3, with 9 positions matching TRBD2. This CDR3 is 20 amino acids long. CDR1 is KGHSH, CDR2 LQKENI, per germline. Losses at the gene ends were 0 bases for V and 5 bases for J; bases not matched to a gene: 18. CDR3 bases read: TGTGCCAGCTCACCACCGAGGGGGCACCAGCGGGAGGATAGGGGAGATACG. It codes for CASSPPRGHQREDRGDT. The whole CDR3 sequence is CASSPPRGHQREDRGDTQYF.

Worth noting for this clone: The CDR3 end falls 3 residues outside the read, so it is completed with the germline J gene. V is TRBV2 and J is TRBJ1-3; D call uncertain. Between the trimmed V and J ends, which lost 6 bases and 4 bases, there was a span of 19 bases. The CDR3 spans 16 residues. Per the germline V gene, CDR1 is SNHLY and CDR2 is FYNNEI. The CDR3 protein is CASSPRAQGSGNTIYF. The DNA read from the CDR3 is TGTGCCAGCAGCCCAAGGGCCCAAGGGTCCGGAAACACC. Combining the CDR3 with reference TRBV2 and TRBJ1-3 gives the whole variable domain EPEVTQTPSHQVTQMGQEVILRCVPISNHLYFYWYRQILGQKVEFLVSFYNNEISEKSEIFDDQFSVERPDGSNFTLKIRSTKLEDSAMYFCASSPRAQGSGNTIYFGEGSWLTVV.

Concerning this clone: The DNA ends 3 residues before the CDR3 does, and the rest of the CDR3 is filled in from the germline J gene. The J gene is TRBJ1-2, the V gene TRBV18; 9 positions match TRBD1. This CDR3 region has 16 residues. The germline V gene has CDR1 KGHSH and CDR2 LQKENI. The sequenced CDR3 bases are TGTGCCAGCTCACCACAACCGGGACAGGGAGCCGCTGAC. Encoded protein: CASSPQPGQGAAD. The CDR3 in its entirety is CASSPQPGQGAADYTF. Looking up the rest from reference TRBV18 and TRBJ1-2 gives the full variable domain: NAGVMQNPRHLVRRRGQEARLRCSPMKGHSHVYWYRQLPEEGLKFMVYLQKENIIDESGMPKERFSAEFPKEGPSILRIQQVVRGDSAAYFCASSPQPGQGAADYTFGSGTRLTVV.

This clone was found many times. With the read ending 3 residues before the CDR3 end, the germline J gene is used to fill in that end. The chain uses TRBV7-6 and TRBJ2-2; the D gene is possibly TRBD2 (6 bases). There are 18 residues in the CDR3. The V gene's germline CDR1 is SGHVS and CDR2 FNYEAQ. V was trimmed by 1 base and J by 0 bases, leaving 15 bases between them. The CDR3 DNA, read in part, is TGTGCCAGCAGCTTAGACGGGCCTAGCGTATCGAACACCGGGGAG. Translating gives CASSLDGPSVSNTGE. The entire CDR3 sequence reads CASSLDGPSVSNTGELFF. The full variable domain, in which reference TRBV7-6 and TRBJ2-2 provide the parts outside the CDR3, is GAGVSQSPRYKVTKRGQDVALRCDPISGHVSLYWYRQALGQGPEFLTYFNYEAQQDKSGLPNDRFSAERPEGSISTLTIQRTEQRDSAMYRCASSLDGPSVSNTGELFFGEGSRLTVL.

The sample holds many counts of this clone. The CDR3 extends 3 residues past the end of the read, so its final part is completed from the germline J gene. The chain has TRBV15 and TRBJ2-1; TRBD2 aligns across 14 bases. CDR3 length: 19 residues. Losses at the gene ends were 3 bases for V and 6 bases for J; bases not matched to a gene: 13. Germline loops: CDR1 LNHNV, CDR2 YYDKDF (reference sequence). The CDR3 here is CATSRRGTSGSVSANEQFF. The part of the CDR3 DNA that was read is TGTGCCACCAGCAGGAGGGGGACTAGCGGGAGTGTCAGCGCCAATGAG.

This clone was observed many times. The read ends 3 residues early relative to the CDR3; the germline J gene fills the gap. The chain carries TRBV2 and TRBJ2-4; 7 bases line up with TRBD2. Germline values: CDR1 SNHLY, CDR2 FYNNEI. The CDR3 runs 13 residues. CDR3 region: CASIPGLTMIQYF. The part of the CDR3 DNA that was read is TGTGCCAGCATTCCGGGACTAACTATGATT.

This clone showed up many times. The DNA ends 3 residues before the CDR3 does, and the rest of the CDR3 is filled in from the germline J gene. This chain uses TRBV18 with TRBJ2-5; 9 positions match TRBD2. The junction had 2 bases not matched to a gene; V was cut back by 4 bases and J by 2 bases. The V gene's germline CDR1 is KGHSH and CDR2 LQKENI. The CDR3 is 14 amino acids. The CDR3 bases that were read are TGTGCCAGCTCACTAGCGGGAGCACAAGAGACC. Translation: CASSLAGAQET. The entire CDR3 reads CASSLAGAQETQYF.

This clone showed up many times. The read is 3 residues too short to cover the CDR3 end, so that end is filled in from the germline J gene. The chain recombines TRBV4-1 with TRBJ2-3, with D maybe TRBD2 (6 bases). V lost 0 bases and J lost 4, with 14 bases in between. The germline V gene has CDR1 MGHRA and CDR2 YSYEKL. The CDR3 is 16 residues long. CDR3 protein: CASSQESISGADTQYF. Partial CDR3 DNA: TGCGCCAGCAGCCAAGAGTCCATTTCGGGGGCAGATACG.

In the case of this clone: With the read ending 3 residues before the CDR3 end, the germline J gene is used to fill in that end. The chain has TRBV20-1 and TRBJ2-1, with 7 bases matching TRBD1. There are 14 residues in the CDR3. Germline V gene sequence: CDR1 DFQATT, CDR2 SNEGSKA (reference sequence). The J segment lost 8 bases and the V segment lost 5 bases, leaving 12 bases of the junction unmatched. The part of the CDR3 DNA that was read is TGCAGTGCTTTTGAGGGCCAGGGGGTAGATGAG. Translation: CSAFEGQGVDE. The entire CDR3 reads CSAFEGQGVDEQFF.

This clone was detected ten times or more. The CDR3 is cut off 3 residues early in the read; its end comes from the germline J gene. The J gene is TRBJ2-7, the V gene TRBV4-1, with 9 bases that match TRBD2. This CDR3 has 15 amino acids. Looked up from germline, CDR1 is MGHRA and CDR2 is YSYEKL. The J segment lost 3 bases and the V segment lost 5 bases, leaving 8 bases of the junction unmatched. This CDR3 reads CASSSRLADRYEQYF. The part of the CDR3 DNA that was read is TGCGCCAGCAGCTCCCGACTAGCGGATCGCTACGAG.